This TCR beta chain comes out of a study of blood T cell repertoires in COVID-19. Study at large: Samples representing acute and convalescent COVID-19 were sourced from the United States, Italy and Spain. PBMCs, B-cell-depleted T cells, or T cells provided the cDNA or gDNA that made up the material.

The authors' processing: Amplification from reference gene primers served as the basis for estimated nucleated cell counts. Produced via immunoSEQ multiplex PCR; TCRdb's table is partial and in-frame only. V and J calls and clone size are copied from that table; D and trimming were computed from the DNA. The sample yields fewer than 300,000 clones, 87% seen once. V dropped 5 bases and J dropped 2; count of bases not matched to a gene: 15. Germline CDR1 SGHAT, CDR2 FQNNGV. This CDR3 is built from 18 residues. This sequence was found in a woman aged 35 to 49 who had recovered from COVID-19. The chain is built from TRBV11-2 and TRBJ2-3; TRBD2 agrees at 8 bases. Source material: peripheral blood. The CDR3 protein is CASSPRLKRGPHTDTQYF. CDR3 nucleotides: TGTGCCAGCAGCCCCAGACTCAAGCGGGGGCCGCACACAGATACGCAGTATTTT.